The 6 T cell receptor beta chains below were found in one sample sequenced in a study of quantifying T cell responses using KT2 cells. Across the study: cDNA was made from DNase-treated RNA using alpha and beta constant primers.

The cDNA 3' end received a ligated oligonucleotide with a UMI. The first PCR ran around 4 cycles with an equimolar RC1.1 and RC1.2 beta primer mix. TCRdb used MiXCR to reprocess the UMI-ligation and nested PCR reads, holding one entry per CDR3 protein. Of just under 50,000 distinct CDR3 sequences listed, 11% are singletons. Material: PBMCs spiked with cells of the T cell clone KT2. The receptors here all came from a human donor.

This clonotype was detected a few times. This rearrangement joins TRBV6-5 to TRBJ1-6; D gene uncertain. The germline CDR1 and CDR2 sequences are MNHEY and SVGAGI. V lost 2 bases and J lost 0, with 2 bases in between. There are 14 residues in the CDR3. The CDR3 coding sequence is TGTGCCAGCAGTTACAGCTCCTATAATTCACCCCTCCACTTT. Protein product: CASSYSSYNSPLHF.

The rearrangement joins TRBV3-1 to TRBJ2-1, with D possibly TRBD1 on 6 matching bases. Trimming took off 0 bases at V and 10 bases at J, with 16 bases between the two ends. From germline, CDR1 is LGHDT and CDR2 YNNKEL (reference sequence). This CDR3 is 15 amino acids long. For the CDR3, the DNA is TGTGCCAGCAGCCAAGACGGGTGGGGGCCAAGGGAGCAGTTCTTC. Translation gives CASSQDGWGPREQFF.

This clonotype came up a few times. The V call is TRBV2, the J call TRBJ2-3, with TRBD1 matching over 8 bases. The ends lost 6 bases at V and 1 base at J; junction bases unmatched: 3. The germline V gene encodes CDR1 SNHLY and CDR2 FYNNEI. The CDR3 has 14 amino acids. CDR3 residues: CASRTGQGTDTQYF. For the CDR3, the DNA is TGTGCCAGCAGAACGGGACAGGGCACAGATACGCAGTATTTT.

This clonotype has just a few counts. The chain combines TRBV7-9 with TRBJ2-3, with 10 nucleotides matching TRBD1. Germline CDR1 and CDR2: SEHNR and FQNEAQ (reference sequence). The CDR3 runs to 15 residues. With 4 bases clipped from V and 3 bases from J, the junction kept 4 bases outside the gene matches. DNA of the CDR3: TGTGCCAGCAGCTCCCGGACAGGGGGGACAGATACGCAGTATTTT. Its protein is CASSSRTGGTDTQYF.

Only a few counts were recorded for this clonotype. J is TRBJ1-3 and V is TRBV29-1; D might be TRBD1 (5 bases). CDR1 is SQVTM, CDR2 ANQGSEA, per germline. The CDR3 consists of 13 residues. V gave up 6 bases and J gave up 0 bases, with 9 bases separating them. The CDR3 nucleotides are TGCAGCGTGGGGGATCGCTCTGGAAACACCATATATTTT. This sequence encodes CSVGDRSGNTIYF.

This clonotype was seen a few times. The V and J genes are TRBV6-2 or TRBV6-3 and TRBJ1-1, with D uncertain. This CDR3 spans 13 amino acids. The V and J ends lost 3 bases and 0 bases respectively, with 5 bases between them. Germline CDR1 and CDR2: MNHEY and SVGEGT. The CDR3 bases are TGTGCCAGCAGTTATTCCATGAACACTGAAGCTTTCTTT. This gives the protein CASSYSMNTEAFF.